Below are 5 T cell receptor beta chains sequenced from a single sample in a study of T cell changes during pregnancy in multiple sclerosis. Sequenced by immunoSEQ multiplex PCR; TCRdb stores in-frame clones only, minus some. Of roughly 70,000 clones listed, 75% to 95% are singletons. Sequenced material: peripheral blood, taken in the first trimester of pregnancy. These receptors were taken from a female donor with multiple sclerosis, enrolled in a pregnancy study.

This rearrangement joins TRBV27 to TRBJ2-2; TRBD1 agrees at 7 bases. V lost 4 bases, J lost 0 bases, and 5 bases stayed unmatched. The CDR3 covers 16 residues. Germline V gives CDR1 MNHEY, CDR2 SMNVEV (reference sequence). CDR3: CASSSGTAANTGELFF. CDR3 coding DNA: TGTGCCAGCAGTTCTGGGACAGCCGCGAACACCGGGGAGCTGTTTTTT.

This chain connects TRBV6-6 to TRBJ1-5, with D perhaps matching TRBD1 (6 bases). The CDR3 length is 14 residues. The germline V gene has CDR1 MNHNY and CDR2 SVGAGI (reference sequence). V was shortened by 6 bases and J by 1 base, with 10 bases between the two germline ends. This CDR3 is CASRAGTSNQPQHF. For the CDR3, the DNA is TGTGCCAGCAGGGCCGGGACAAGCAATCAGCCCCAGCATTTT.

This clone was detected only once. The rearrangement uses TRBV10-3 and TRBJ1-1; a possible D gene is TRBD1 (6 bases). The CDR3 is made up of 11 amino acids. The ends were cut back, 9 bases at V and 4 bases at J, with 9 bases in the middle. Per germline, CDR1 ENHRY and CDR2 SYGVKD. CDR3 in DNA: TGTGCCATTAGCAGGGGCACTGAAGCTTTCTTT. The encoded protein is CAISRGTEAFF.

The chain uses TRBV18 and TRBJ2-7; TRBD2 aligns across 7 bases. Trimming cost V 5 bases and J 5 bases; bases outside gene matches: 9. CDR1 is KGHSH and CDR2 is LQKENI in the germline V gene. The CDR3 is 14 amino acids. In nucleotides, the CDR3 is TGTGCCAGCTCATTGGGGCGGGGGAAGGACGAGCAGTACTTC. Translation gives CASSLGRGKDEQYF.

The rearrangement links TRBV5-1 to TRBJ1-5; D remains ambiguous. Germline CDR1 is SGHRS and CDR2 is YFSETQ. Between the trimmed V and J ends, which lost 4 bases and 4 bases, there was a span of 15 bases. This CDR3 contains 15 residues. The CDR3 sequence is CASSAGPQENQPQHF. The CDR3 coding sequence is TGCGCCAGCAGCGCGGGTCCTCAGGAAAATCAGCCCCAGCATTTT.